This T cell receptor beta chain was obtained from a study of a mutant IDH1 vaccine in newly diagnosed glioma. Study overall: Vaccination began 4-6 weeks post radiotherapy alone, or with temozolomide cycles. Patients' prior therapy spanned radiotherapy, temozolomide, or both; most underwent both. The V12 visit happened in week 35, and the V13 visit happened in week 47.

For this clone: Its target is not known.

TCRdb's table, derived via immunoSEQ multiplex PCR, lists solely in-frame clones and lacks some. The sample holds 25,000 to 40,000 clones; around 84% are singletons and the top ten take less than 20%. The CDR3 sequence is 16 residues long. With V trimmed by 6 bases and J by 0 bases, 8 bases remained unmatched. In germline, CDR1 is SQVTM, CDR2 ANQGSEA. The sample's time point: week 35, safety follow-up. Every single dose of the vaccine, 300 ug of mutant IDH1 20-mer peptide, came with topical imiquimod. The origin of this receptor is a man in his thirties or forties with glioma. This chain connects TRBV29-1 to TRBJ2-3, with 11 bases lining up with TRBD1. This material consisted of PBMCs, taken from a glioma patient whose treatment included an IDH1 peptide vaccine. In DNA, the CDR3 is TGCAGCGTACCCCGGGGGACAGGGGGTAGCACAGATACGCAGTATTTT. Protein: CSVPRGTGGSTDTQYF.